This TCR beta chain derives from a study of cytomegalovirus exposure and HLA in healthy donors. Study-level results: Among the most significant clusters, several appeared linked to common viral pathogens in a later analysis. In all likelihood, a cluster of highly shared sequence variants was a sequencing artifact. Later work associated roughly 17,000 TCR beta sequences with HLA alleles at 0.05 false discovery rate. In a later analysis, HLA-associated TCR beta chains were more clonally expanded than equally common others.

The germline V gene encodes CDR1 SEHNR and CDR2 FQNEAQ (reference sequence). V shed 4 bases and J 1 base; nucleotides not matched to a gene: 8. The length of the CDR3 is 18 residues. As for this clone: As yet, its antigen is unknown.

It was with 60 Vbeta and 13 Jbeta primers that the PCR ran. Assay used: immunoSEQ multiplex PCR; TCRdb lists only in-frame clones, some missing. Among 150,000 to 200,000 clones, about 82% were seen once, and the ten largest hold roughly 7.7%. This rearrangement joins TRBV7-9 to TRBJ2-6; 9 positions match TRBD1. The specimen was PBMCs. The clonotype comes from a woman aged 25 to 39 in good health and CMV-seropositive. The CDR3 DNA is TGTGCCAGCAGCTCAAGACAGGGGGGGTTTTCTGGGGCCAACGTCCTGACTTTC. This gives the protein CASSSRQGGFSGANVLTF.